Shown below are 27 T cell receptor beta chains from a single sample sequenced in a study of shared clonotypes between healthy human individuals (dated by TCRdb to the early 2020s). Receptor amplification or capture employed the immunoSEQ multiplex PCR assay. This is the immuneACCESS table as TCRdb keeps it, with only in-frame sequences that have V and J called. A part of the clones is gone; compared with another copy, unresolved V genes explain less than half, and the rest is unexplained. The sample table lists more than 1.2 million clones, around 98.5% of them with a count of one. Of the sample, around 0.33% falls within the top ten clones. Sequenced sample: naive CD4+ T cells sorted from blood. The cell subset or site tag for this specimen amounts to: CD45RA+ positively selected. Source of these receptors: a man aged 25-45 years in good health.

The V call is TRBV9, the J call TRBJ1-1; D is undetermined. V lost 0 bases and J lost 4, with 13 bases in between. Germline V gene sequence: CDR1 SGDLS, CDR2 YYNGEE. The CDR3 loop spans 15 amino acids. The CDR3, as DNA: TGTGCCAGCAGCGTAGAGGCAGGATTGGTCACTGAAGCTTTCTTT. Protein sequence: CASSVEAGLVTEAFF.

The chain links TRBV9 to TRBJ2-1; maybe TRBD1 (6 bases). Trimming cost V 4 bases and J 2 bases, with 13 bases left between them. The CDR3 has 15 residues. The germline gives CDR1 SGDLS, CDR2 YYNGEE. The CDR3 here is CASSSTGLTYNEQFF. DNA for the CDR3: TGTGCCAGCAGCTCAACAGGGCTTACCTACAATGAGCAGTTCTTC.

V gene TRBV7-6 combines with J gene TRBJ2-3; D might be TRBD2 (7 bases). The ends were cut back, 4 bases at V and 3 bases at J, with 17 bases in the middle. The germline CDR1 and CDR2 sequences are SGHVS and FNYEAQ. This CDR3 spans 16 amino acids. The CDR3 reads CASSSEGGAGTDTQYF. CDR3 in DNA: TGTGCCAGCAGCTCCGAGGGGGGGGCGGGGACAGATACGCAGTATTTT.

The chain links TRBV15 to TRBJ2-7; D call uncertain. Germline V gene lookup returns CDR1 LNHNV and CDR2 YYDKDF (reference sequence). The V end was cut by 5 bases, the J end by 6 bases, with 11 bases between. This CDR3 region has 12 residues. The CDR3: CATSADPSEQYF. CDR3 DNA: TGTGCCACCAGCGCAGACCCGAGCGAGCAGTACTTC.

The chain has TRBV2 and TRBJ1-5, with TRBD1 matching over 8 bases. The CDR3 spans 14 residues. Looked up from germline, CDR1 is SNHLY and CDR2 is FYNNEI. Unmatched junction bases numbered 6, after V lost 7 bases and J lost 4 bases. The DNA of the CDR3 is TGTGCCAGCACGGGCAGGGGGCGGAATCAGCCCCAGCATTTT. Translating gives CASTGRGRNQPQHF. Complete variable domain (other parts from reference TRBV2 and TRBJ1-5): EPEVTQTPSHQVTQMGQEVILRCVPISNHLYFYWYRQILGQKVEFLVSFYNNEISEKSEIFDDQFSVERPDGSNFTLKIRSTKLEDSAMYFCASTGRGRNQPQHFGDGTRLSIL.

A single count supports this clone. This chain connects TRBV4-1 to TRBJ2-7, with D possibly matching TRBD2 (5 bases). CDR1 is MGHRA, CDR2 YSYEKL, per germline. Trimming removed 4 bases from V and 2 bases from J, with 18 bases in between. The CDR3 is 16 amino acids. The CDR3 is CASSPPKTGIAYEQYF. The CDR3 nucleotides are TGCGCCAGCAGCCCTCCCAAGACGGGAATCGCCTACGAGCAGTACTTC.

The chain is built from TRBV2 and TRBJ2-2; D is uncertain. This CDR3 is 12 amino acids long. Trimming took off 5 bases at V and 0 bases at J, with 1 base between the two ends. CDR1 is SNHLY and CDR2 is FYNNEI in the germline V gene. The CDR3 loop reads CASSTNTGELFF. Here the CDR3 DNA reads TGTGCCAGCAGTACGAACACCGGGGAGCTGTTTTTT.

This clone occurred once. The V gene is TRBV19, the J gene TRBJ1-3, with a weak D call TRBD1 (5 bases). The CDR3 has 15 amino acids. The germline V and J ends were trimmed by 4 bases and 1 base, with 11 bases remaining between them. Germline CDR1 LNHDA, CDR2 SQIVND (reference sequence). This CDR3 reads CASSTEQESGNTIYF. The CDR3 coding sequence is TGTGCCAGTAGTACCGAACAGGAATCTGGAAACACCATATATTTT.

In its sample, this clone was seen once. CDR3 DNA: TGCGCCAGCAGCTCAAGACAGGGGGCCCTTGAGACCCAGTACTTC. It translates to CASSSRQGALETQYF. The J gene is TRBJ2-5, the V gene TRBV5-1; 10 nucleotides align to TRBD1. The CDR3 contains 15 residues. The V and J ends lost 3 bases and 5 bases, in that order; junction bases with no gene match: 7. CDR1 is SGHRS and CDR2 is YFSETQ in the germline V gene.

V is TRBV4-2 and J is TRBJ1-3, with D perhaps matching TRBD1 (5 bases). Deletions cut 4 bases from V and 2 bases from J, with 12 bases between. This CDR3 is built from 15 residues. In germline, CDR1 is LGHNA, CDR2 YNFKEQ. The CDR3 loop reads CASSPGLGTGNTIYF. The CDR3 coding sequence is TGTGCCAGCAGCCCGGGGCTCGGCACTGGAAACACCATATATTTT.

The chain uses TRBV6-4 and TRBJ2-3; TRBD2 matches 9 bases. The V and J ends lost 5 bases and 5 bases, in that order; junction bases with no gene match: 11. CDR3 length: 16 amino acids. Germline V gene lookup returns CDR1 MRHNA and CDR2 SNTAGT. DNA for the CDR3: TGTGCCAGCAGTCCCACAGCGGGAGGCAGGATAGATACGCAGTATTTT. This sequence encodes CASSPTAGGRIDTQYF.

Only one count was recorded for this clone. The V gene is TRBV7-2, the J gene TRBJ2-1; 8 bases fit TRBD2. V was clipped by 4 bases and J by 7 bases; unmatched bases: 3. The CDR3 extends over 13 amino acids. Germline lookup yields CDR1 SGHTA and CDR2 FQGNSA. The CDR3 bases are TGTGCCAGCAGCTCTCAGCGGGAGAATGAGCAGTTCTTC. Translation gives CASSSQRENEQFF.

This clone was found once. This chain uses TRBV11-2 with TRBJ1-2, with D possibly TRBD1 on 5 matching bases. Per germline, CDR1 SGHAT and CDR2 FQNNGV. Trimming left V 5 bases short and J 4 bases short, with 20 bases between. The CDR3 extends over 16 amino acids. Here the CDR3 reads CASSTLLGRATYGYTF. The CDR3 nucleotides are TGTGCCAGCAGCACCCTGCTCGGCAGGGCGACCTATGGCTACACCTTC.

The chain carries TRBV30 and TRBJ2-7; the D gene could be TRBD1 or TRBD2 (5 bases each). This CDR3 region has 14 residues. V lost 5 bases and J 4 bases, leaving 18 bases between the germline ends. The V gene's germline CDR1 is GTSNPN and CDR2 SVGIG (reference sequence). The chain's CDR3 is CAWPEPDGAYEQYF. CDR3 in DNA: TGTGCCTGGCCCGAGCCGGACGGGGCTTACGAGCAGTACTTC.

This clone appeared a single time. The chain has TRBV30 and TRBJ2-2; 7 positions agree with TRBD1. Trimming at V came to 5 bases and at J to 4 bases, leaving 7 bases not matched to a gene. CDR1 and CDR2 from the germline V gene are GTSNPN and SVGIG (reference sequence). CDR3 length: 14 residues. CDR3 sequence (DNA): TGTGCCTGGTGCGCCGGGACAGCCACCGGGGAGCTGTTTTTT. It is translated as CAWCAGTATGELFF.

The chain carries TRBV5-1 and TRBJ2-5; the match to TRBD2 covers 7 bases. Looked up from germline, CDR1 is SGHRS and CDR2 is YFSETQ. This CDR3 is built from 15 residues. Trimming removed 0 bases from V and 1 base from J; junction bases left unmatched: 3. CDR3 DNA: TGCGCCAGCAGCTTGGCAGGGACTACCCAAGAGACCCAGTACTTC. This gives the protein CASSLAGTTQETQYF.

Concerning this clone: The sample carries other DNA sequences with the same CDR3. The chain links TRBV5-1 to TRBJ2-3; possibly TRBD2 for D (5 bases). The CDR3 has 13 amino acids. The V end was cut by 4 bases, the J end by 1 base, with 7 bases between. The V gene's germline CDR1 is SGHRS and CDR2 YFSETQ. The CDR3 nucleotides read TGCGCCAGCAGCCTGGGAGGCACAGATACGCAGTATTTT. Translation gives CASSLGGTDTQYF. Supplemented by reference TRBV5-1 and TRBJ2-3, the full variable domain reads KAGVTQTPRYLIKTRGQQVTLSCSPISGHRSVSWYQQTPGQGLQFLFEYFSETQRNKGNFPGRFSGRQFSNSRSEMNVSTLELGDSALYLCASSLGGTDTQYFGPGTRLTVL.

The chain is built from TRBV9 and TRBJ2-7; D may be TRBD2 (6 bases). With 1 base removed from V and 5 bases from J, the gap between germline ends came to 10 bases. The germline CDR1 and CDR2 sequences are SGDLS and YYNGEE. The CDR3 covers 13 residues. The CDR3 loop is CASSVRESDEQYF. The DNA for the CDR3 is TGTGCCAGCAGCGTACGGGAGTCGGACGAGCAGTACTTC.

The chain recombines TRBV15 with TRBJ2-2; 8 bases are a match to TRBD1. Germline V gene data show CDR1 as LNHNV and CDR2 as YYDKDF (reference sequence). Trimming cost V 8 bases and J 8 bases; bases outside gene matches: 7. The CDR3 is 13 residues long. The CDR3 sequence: CATDTGGLGELFF. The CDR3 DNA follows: TGTGCCACCGATACAGGGGGATTGGGGGAGCTGTTTTTT.

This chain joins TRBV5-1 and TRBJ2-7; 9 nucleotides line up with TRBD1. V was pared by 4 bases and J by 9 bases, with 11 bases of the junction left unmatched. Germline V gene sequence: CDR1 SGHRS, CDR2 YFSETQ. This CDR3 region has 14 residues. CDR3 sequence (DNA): TGCGCCAGCAGCGTATCCGGGACAGGGAGCGTGCAGTACTTC. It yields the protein CASSVSGTGSVQYF. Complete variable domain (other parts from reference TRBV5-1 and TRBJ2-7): KAGVTQTPRYLIKTRGQQVTLSCSPISGHRSVSWYQQTPGQGLQFLFEYFSETQRNKGNFPGRFSGRQFSNSRSEMNVSTLELGDSALYLCASSVSGTGSVQYFGPGTRLTVT.

The CDR3 bases are TGTGCCAGCAGTAATGGGGACAGGGGGCTCTTCAGCTCCTACGAGCAGTACTTC. Amino acid sequence: CASSNGDRGLFSSYEQYF. The chain combines TRBV28 with TRBJ2-7, with 12 nucleotides matching TRBD1. Germline trimming cut 5 bases from V and 0 bases from J; bases unmatched to any gene: 11. The CDR3 runs to 18 residues. Germline CDR1 and CDR2: MDHEN and SYDVKM.

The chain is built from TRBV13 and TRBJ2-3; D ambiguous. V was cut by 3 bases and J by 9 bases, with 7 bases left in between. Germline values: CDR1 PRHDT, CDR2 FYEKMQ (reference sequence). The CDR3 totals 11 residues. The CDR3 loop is CASSFVGTQYF. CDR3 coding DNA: TGTGCCAGCAGCTTCGTTGGCACGCAGTATTTT. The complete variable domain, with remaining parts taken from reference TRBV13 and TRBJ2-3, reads AAGVIQSPRHLIKEKRETATLKCYPIPRHDTVYWYQQGPGQDPQFLISFYEKMQSDKGSIPDRFSAQQFSDYHSELNMSSLELGDSALYFCASSFVGTQYFGPGTRLTVL.

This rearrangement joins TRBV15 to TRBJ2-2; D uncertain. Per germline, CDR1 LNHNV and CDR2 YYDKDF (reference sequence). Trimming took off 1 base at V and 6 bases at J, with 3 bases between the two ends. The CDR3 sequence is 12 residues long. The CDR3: CATSRGAGELFF. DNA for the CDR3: TGTGCCACCAGCAGAGGCGCCGGGGAGCTGTTTTTT.

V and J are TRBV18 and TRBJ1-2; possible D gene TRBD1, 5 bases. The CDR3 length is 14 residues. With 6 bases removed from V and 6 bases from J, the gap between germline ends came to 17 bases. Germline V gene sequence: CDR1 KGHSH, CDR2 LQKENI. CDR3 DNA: TGTGCCAGCTCCCGGGGGAGGTTTGAGGATGGCTACACCTTC. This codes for CASSRGRFEDGYTF.

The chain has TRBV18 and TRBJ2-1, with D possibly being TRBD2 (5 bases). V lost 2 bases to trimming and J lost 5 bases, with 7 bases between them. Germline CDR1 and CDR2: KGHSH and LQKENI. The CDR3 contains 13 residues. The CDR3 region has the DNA TGTGCCAGCTCACCATTGGAGGACAATGAGCAGTTCTTC. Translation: CASSPLEDNEQFF.

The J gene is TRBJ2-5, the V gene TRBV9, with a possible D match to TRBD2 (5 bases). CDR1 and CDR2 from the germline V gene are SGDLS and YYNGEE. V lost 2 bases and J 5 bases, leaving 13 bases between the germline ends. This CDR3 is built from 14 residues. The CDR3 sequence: CASSVTSVRETQYF. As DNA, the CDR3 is TGTGCCAGCAGCGTTACTAGTGTGAGGGAGACCCAGTACTTC.

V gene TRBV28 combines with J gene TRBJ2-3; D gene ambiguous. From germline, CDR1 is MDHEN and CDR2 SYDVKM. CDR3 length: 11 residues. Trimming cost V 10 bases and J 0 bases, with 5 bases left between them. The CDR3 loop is CATLSTDTQYF. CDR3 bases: TGTGCCACCTTGAGCACAGATACGCAGTATTTT.